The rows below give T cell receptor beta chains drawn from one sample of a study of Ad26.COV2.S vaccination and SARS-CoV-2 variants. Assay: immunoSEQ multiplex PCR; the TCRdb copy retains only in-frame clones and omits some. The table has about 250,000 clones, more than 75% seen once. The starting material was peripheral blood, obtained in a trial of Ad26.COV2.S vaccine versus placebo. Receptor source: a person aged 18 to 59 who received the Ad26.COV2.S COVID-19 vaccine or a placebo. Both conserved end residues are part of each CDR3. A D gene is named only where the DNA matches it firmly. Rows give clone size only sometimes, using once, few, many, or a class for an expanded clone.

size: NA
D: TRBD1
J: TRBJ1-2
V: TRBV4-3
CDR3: CASSQGITGGSGYTF
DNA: TGCGCCAGCAGCCAGGGTATAACAGGGGGCTCTGGCTACACCTTC

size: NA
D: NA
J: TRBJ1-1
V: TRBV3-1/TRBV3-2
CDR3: CASSHGLLEAFF
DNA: TGTGCCAGCAGCCACGGGTTGCTGGAAGCTTTCTTT

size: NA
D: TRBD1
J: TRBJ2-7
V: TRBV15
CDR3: CATSNGQGPTGRLYF
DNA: TGTGCCACCAGCAACGGACAGGGACCCACTGGTAGACTGTACTTC

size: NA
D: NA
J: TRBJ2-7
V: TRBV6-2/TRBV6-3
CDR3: CASSYSTYEQYF
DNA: TGTGCCAGCAGTTACTCGACATACGAGCAGTACTTC

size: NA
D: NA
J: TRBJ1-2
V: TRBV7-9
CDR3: CASSLQDYGYTF
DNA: TGTGCCAGCAGCTTACAGGACTATGGCTACACCTTC

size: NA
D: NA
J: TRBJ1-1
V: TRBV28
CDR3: CASSPGVGKDTEAFF
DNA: TGTGCCAGCAGTCCCGGGGTAGGGAAGGACACTGAAGCTTTCTTT

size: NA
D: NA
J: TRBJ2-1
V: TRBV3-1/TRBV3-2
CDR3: CASSQDGSSEQFF
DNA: TGTGCCAGCAGCCAAGACGGGAGTTCGGAGCAGTTCTTC

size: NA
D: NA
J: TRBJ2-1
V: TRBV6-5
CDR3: CASSFLDFTSYNEQFF
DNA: TGTGCCAGCAGTTTCTTGGACTTCACGTCATACAATGAGCAGTTCTTC

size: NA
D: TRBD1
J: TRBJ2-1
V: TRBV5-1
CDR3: CASSLRQGRSYNEQFF
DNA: TGCGCCAGCAGCTTGAGACAGGGAAGATCCTACAATGAGCAGTTCTTC

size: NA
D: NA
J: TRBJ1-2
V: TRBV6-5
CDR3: CASRRGVDYYGYTF
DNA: TGTGCCAGCAGGCGAGGGGTGGACTACTATGGCTACACCTTC

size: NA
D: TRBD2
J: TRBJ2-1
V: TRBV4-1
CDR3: CASRLAGGYEQFF
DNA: TGCGCCAGCAGACTAGCGGGGGGCTATGAGCAGTTCTTC

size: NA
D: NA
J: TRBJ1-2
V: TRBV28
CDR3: CASNPGGPNYGYTF
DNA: TGTGCCAGCAACCCCGGGGGCCCGAACTATGGCTACACCTTC

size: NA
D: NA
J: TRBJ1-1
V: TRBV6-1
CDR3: CASSEFPEVRGTEAFF
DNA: TGTGCCAGCAGTGAATTCCCGGAGGTAAGGGGCACTGAAGCTTTCTTT

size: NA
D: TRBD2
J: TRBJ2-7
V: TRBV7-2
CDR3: CASSLVGTSGGPLEQYF
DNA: TGTGCCAGCAGCTTAGTTGGGACTAGCGGGGGCCCCCTCGAGCAGTACTTC

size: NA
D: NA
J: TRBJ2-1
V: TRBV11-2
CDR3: CASSPTTNEQFF
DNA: TGTGCCAGCAGCCCAACTACGAATGAGCAGTTCTTC

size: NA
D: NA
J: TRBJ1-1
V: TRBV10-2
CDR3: CASSEPVMNTEAFF
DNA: TGCGCCAGCAGTGAGCCAGTGATGAACACTGAAGCTTTCTTT

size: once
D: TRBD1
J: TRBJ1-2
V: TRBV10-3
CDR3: CATGQVDGYTF
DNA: TGTGCCACTGGACAGGTAGATGGCTACACCTTC

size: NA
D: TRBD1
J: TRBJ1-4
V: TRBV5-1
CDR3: CASSLGQGNEKLFF
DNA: TGCGCCAGCAGCTTGGGACAGGGTAACGAAAAACTGTTTTTT